These T cell receptor beta chains were read from a single sample in a study of blood T cell repertoires in COVID-19. The method was immunoSEQ multiplex PCR; TCRdb's version includes in-frame clones alone and lacks a portion of them. The profile shows 85,000 to 120,000 clones, 87% of them singletons. Input material: peripheral blood. These receptors all stem from a man aged 45-65 years with active COVID-19. Both conserved end residues are part of each CDR3. Fields, in order: J gene, V gene, CDR3 protein.

J: TRBJ1-5; V: TRBV19; CDR3: CASSIPDRGQGQPQHF
J: TRBJ2-7; V: TRBV28; CDR3: CASSSVDRGYSYEQYF
J: TRBJ1-1; V: TRBV27; CDR3: CASSSVNTEAFF
J: TRBJ2-5; V: TRBV9; CDR3: CASSAIPGLETQYF
J: TRBJ2-7; V: TRBV19; CDR3: CASSRDRGREQYF
J: TRBJ2-7; V: TRBV14; CDR3: CASSRRVEQYF
J: TRBJ2-2; V: TRBV19; CDR3: CASRRTSVTGELFF
J: TRBJ1-2; V: TRBV6-1; CDR3: CASSEAPLGDRGGGYTF
J: TRBJ2-4; V: TRBV6-2/TRBV6-3; CDR3: CASSRWGPTDIQYF
J: TRBJ2-1; V: TRBV11-3; CDR3: CASSFGRGNEQFF
J: TRBJ2-7; V: TRBV4-1; CDR3: CASSHPGVAYEQYF
J: TRBJ2-5; V: TRBV7-9; CDR3: CASSLDYGGETQYF
J: TRBJ2-5; V: TRBV3-1/TRBV3-2; CDR3: CASSSRGGEETQYF
J: TRBJ1-1; V: TRBV19; CDR3: CASSIGWRLNTEAFF
J: TRBJ2-1; V: TRBV11-3; CDR3: CASRDRGGNEQFF
J: TRBJ2-1; V: TRBV2; CDR3: CASTYSGGEQFF
J: TRBJ2-5; V: TRBV7-3; CDR3: CASSPTRGGPETQYF
J: TRBJ2-7; V: TRBV27; CDR3: CASSLLPGLVYEQYF
J: TRBJ1-5; V: TRBV7-7; CDR3: CASSYVGQDNQPQHF
J: TRBJ2-5; V: TRBV4-2; CDR3: CASSQDRTAGSQETQYF
J: TRBJ2-3; V: TRBV5-1; CDR3: CASSLEGGGPPDTQYF
J: TRBJ1-2; V: TRBV14; CDR3: CASSQGVDYGYTF
J: TRBJ2-7; V: TRBV12-3/TRBV12-4; CDR3: CASSSGTVYEQYF
J: TRBJ2-2; V: TRBV18; CDR3: CASSPLQGSHPGELFF
J: TRBJ1-4; V: TRBV29-1; CDR3: CSVVPTGTNEKLFF
J: TRBJ2-1; V: TRBV7-2; CDR3: CASSYASGGGSEQFF
J: TRBJ1-6; V: TRBV4-1; CDR3: CASSQVSSYNSPLHF
J: TRBJ1-1; V: TRBV3-1/TRBV3-2; CDR3: CASSQEGKPGKAFF
J: TRBJ1-5; V: TRBV5-1; CDR3: CASSWSGGADQPQHF
J: TRBJ2-2; V: TRBV9; CDR3: CASSVAPLADTGELFF
J: TRBJ1-2; V: TRBV12-3/TRBV12-4; CDR3: CASSLRGDYGYTF
J: TRBJ2-7; V: TRBV29-1; CDR3: CSVVGRDNHEQYF
J: TRBJ2-7; V: TRBV19; CDR3: CASSLRQGPRLQPYEQYF
J: TRBJ2-3; V: TRBV5-1; CDR3: CASSSVAGGPGDTQYF
J: TRBJ1-5; V: TRBV11-1; CDR3: CASSLSLVCHNQPQHF
J: TRBJ2-3; V: TRBV7-3; CDR3: CASSSGLWTDTQYF
J: TRBJ1-2; V: TRBV6-5; CDR3: CASSRGTEGYGYTF
J: TRBJ2-3; V: TRBV11-2; CDR3: CASSLRGFTDTQYF
J: TRBJ1-5; V: TRBV3-1/TRBV3-2; CDR3: CASSQDLQPQHF
J: TRBJ1-1; V: TRBV9; CDR3: CASRKRQGAEAFF
J: TRBJ1-2; V: TRBV7-6; CDR3: CASSLAQGGLYGYTF
J: TRBJ2-7; V: TRBV11-2; CDR3: CASSVGIQRGAPYEQYF
J: TRBJ2-5; V: TRBV5-1; CDR3: CASSVGVQETQYF
J: TRBJ1-1; V: TRBV3-1/TRBV3-2; CDR3: CASSQEEGRTGAFF
J: TRBJ2-5; V: TRBV6-5; CDR3: CASSQQATGTQYF
J: TRBJ2-1; V: TRBV4-2; CDR3: CASSQGSGDGNEQFF
J: TRBJ2-5; V: TRBV5-8; CDR3: CASSLAGLADETQYF
J: TRBJ2-3; V: TRBV6-5; CDR3: CASSSVGADTQYF
J: TRBJ1-5; V: TRBV6-6; CDR3: CASTPGREGQPQHF
J: TRBJ2-5; V: TRBV7-2; CDR3: CASSLKGGGAQTQYF
J: TRBJ2-5; V: TRBV3-1/TRBV3-2; CDR3: CASSPPEAGVKTQYF
J: TRBJ2-7; V: TRBV5-1; CDR3: CASSLAGSEQYF
J: TRBJ1-2; V: TRBV6-5; CDR3: CASSYAGEGMGGYTF
J: TRBJ2-3; V: TRBV2; CDR3: CASSGDRFSTDTQYF
J: TRBJ1-2; V: TRBV9; CDR3: CASSAPAWGNYGYTF
J: TRBJ1-2; V: TRBV18; CDR3: CASSPRALYGYTF
J: TRBJ1-1; V: TRBV6-5; CDR3: CASSKGQQGAEAFF
J: TRBJ1-2; V: TRBV18; CDR3: CASSSAGIDYGYTF
J: TRBJ2-1; V: TRBV7-3; CDR3: CASSKLGSNEQFF
J: TRBJ1-5; V: TRBV7-2; CDR3: CASSLDGRGSQPQHF